This entry describes one TCR beta chain. Antigen specificity is unknown. The data were taken from a study of T cells in Graves' hyperthyroidism and ophthalmopathy. The study, taken as a whole, reports: Most expanded thyroid clonotypes above 0.001 also appeared in blood. Ophthalmopathy was distinguished from stable hyperthyroidism by 13 V-J signatures.

Diagnoses rested on clinical symptoms, serum thyroxine and TRAb, thyroid ultrasound and orbital computed tomography. Amplification of TCR beta CDR3 regions used RNA as the template. TCR CDR3 underwent first-round RT-PCR with the HTBI primer set. TCRdb independently ran MiXCR on the multiplex PCR reads; one entry per CDR3 protein. The repertoire holds around 620,000 distinct CDR3 sequences, about 43% seen once, with roughly 20% in the top ten. J lost 2 bases, V lost 7 bases, and 1 base had no gene match. The CDR3 consists of 13 residues. CDR1 is SQVTM and CDR2 is ANQGSEA in the germline V gene. The sequenced sample consisted of peripheral blood or thyroid tissue (not recorded which). The rearrangement joins TRBV29-1 to TRBJ2-5, with 13 bases matching TRBD2. This TCR derives from an adult woman with Graves' disease, either hyperthyroidism or ophthalmopathy (not recorded which). CDR3 in DNA: TGCAGCGGGGGACTAGCGGGGCAAGAGACCCAGTACTTC. Encoded protein: CSGGLAGQETQYF.